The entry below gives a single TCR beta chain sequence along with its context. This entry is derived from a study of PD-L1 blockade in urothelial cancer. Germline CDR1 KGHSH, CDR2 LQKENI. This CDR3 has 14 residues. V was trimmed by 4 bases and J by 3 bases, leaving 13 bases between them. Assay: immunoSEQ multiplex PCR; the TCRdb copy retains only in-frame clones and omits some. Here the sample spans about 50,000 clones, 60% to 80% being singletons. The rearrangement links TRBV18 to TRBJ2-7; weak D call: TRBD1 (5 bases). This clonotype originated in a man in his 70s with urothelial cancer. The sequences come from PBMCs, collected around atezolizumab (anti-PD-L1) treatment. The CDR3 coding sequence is TGTGCCAGCTCACAGCACAAAGGGGACTACGAGCAGTACTTC. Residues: CASSQHKGDYEQYF. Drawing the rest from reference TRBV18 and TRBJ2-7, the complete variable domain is NAGVMQNPRHLVRRRGQEARLRCSPMKGHSHVYWYRQLPEEGLKFMVYLQKENIIDESGMPKERFSAEFPKEGPSILRIQQVVRGDSAAYFCASSQHKGDYEQYFGPGTRLTVT.